This TCR beta chain was sequenced in a study of early T cells in non-severe SARS-CoV-2 infection listed by TCRdb under 2021. About the study as a whole: Bulk RNA from unsorted whole blood was used for TCR sequencing, so alpha and beta chains could not be paired.

The study was a case-control design nested within a healthcare worker cohort in London, UK, with weekly nasopharyngeal swab PCR tests and blood sampling. Healthcare workers were recruited between 23 and 31 March 2020, during the week of the UK lockdown, and were followed weekly for up to roughly 16 weeks. Paper-wide results and their limitations: VDJdb matching was skewed toward anti-spike CD8 responses and likely underestimated virus-specific expansions, missing private and CD4 specificities.

Note on this clonotype: Its cognate antigen has yet to be identified. Base qualities are not recorded, but no much larger clone differs from it by a single base.

Receptor libraries were prepared by 5' RACE. The data were produced on a NextSeq 500. The TCR library protocol attached unique molecular identifiers to individual cDNA molecules to correct for sequencing error and PCR bias. Both TCR alpha and beta chains were sequenced, and tight co-correlation was observed between alpha and beta sequence abundances in each sample. In the source study's methods: Decombinator V4 was used to annotate TCR sequences for V gene, J gene and CDR3. Expanded TCRs were defined as changing significantly between any two time points under a Poisson model with p below 0.0001. TCR abundances were normalised to the total number of TCRs sequenced in each sample and reported as counts per million. MAIT TCRs were defined by TRAV1-2 paired with TRAJ12, TRAJ20 or TRAJ33, and iNKT TCRs by TRAV10 paired with TRAJ18. VDJdb, accessed on 1 November 2021, was searched for TCRs annotated for CMV, EBV and SARS-CoV-2, and TCRs annotated for more than one antigen were excluded. The public reads were run again by TCRdb, first through fastp at Q25 and then through MiXCR, and only productive beta chains were kept. Here each entry gathers all rows of one CDR3 protein and keeps the most common genes and DNA. These V and J calls derive from TCRdb rather than the authors' analysis. The sample profile shows about 46,000 distinct CDR3 sequences; around 9.6% of them were found once. The top ten clonotypes cover 5% to 6.5% of the sample.

Compared with germline, V lacks 7 bases and J lacks 3 bases; bases without a gene match: 9. The germline V gene yields SGHDT for CDR1 and YYEEEE for CDR2. Including cysteine and phenylalanine, the CDR3 has 15 amino acids. Only the CDR3 region is kept as DNA, spanning 45 bases read in frame from base 1. The TCR comes from an adult who was a healthcare worker with PCR-confirmed SARS-CoV-2 infection or an uninfected control (not recorded which). The V and J segments used are TRBV5-6 and TRBJ2-2; 7 of the junction bases match TRBD2. The material sequenced was whole blood, taken at baseline. The DNA sequence follows: TGTGCCAGCGTATTTCTAGCGGATCACACCGGGGAGCTGTTTTTT. It is translated as CASVFLADHTGELFF.